The 28 T cell receptor beta chains reported below all come from one sample, sequenced in a study of blood T cell repertoires in COVID-19. Clones were read by immunoSEQ multiplex PCR, and TCRdb kept only the in-frame ones, dropping some. In the table there are roughly 160,000 clones, more than 75% of which are singletons. The source material was peripheral blood. All receptors derive from a man between 18 and 35 years old with COVID-19, enrolled during active disease.

J is TRBJ2-1 and V is TRBV10-3; 12 bases align to TRBD2. Germline V gene lookup returns CDR1 ENHRY and CDR2 SYGVKD. There are 16 residues in the CDR3. V dropped 6 bases and J dropped 7; count of bases not matched to a gene: 10. CDR3 sequence reads: CAIRDTSGRSGNEQFF. The CDR3 nucleotides are TGTGCCATCAGGGACACTAGCGGGAGGTCGGGAAATGAGCAGTTCTTC.

The chain links TRBV9 to TRBJ2-2; the D is unclear. V lost 6 bases to trimming and J lost 2 bases, with 8 bases between them. The CDR3 spans 13 residues. The germline gives CDR1 SGDLS, CDR2 YYNGEE. CDR3 coding DNA: TGTGCCAGCACTGAGCCTAACACCGGGGAGCTGTTTTTT. It yields the protein CASTEPNTGELFF.

This clone showed up just once. This rearrangement joins TRBV7-2 to TRBJ2-1; D may be TRBD2 (6 bases). CDR1 is SGHTA and CDR2 is FQGNSA in the germline V gene. CDR3 size: 15 residues. Trimming shortened V by 4 bases and J by 0 bases, and 10 bases separated the two germline ends. This CDR3 is CASSSAGSSYNEQFF. CDR3 nucleotide sequence: TGTGCCAGCAGCTCCGCGGGAAGCTCCTACAATGAGCAGTTCTTC.

This clone showed up just once. One junction end disagrees with the germline gene, perhaps due to a read error. This chain connects TRBV6-5 to TRBJ1-4; tentative D call: TRBD1 (5 bases). Germline-derived CDR1 and CDR2 are MNHEY and SVGAGI. CDR3 length: 15 amino acids. The CDR3 loop reads CASSYGGEPSEKLLF. CDR3 DNA sequence: TGTGCCAGCAGTTACGGGGGGGAGCCCAGTGAAAAACTGCTTTTT.

This chain connects TRBV2 to TRBJ2-7; TRBD2 is a possible D gene (6 bases). The CDR3 runs 13 residues. CDR1 and CDR2 (germline): SNHLY, FYNNEI. Trimming stripped 8 bases from V and 4 bases from J, with 15 bases between. CDR3: CASGRTRAYEQYF. The DNA of the CDR3 is TGTGCCAGCGGGAGGACACGGGCATACGAGCAGTACTTC.

The chain has TRBV6-6 and TRBJ2-1, with D perhaps TRBD2 (6 bases). Germline CDR1 and CDR2: MNHNY and SVGAGI (reference sequence). Trimming took off 7 bases at V and 2 bases at J, with 15 bases between the two ends. The CDR3 totals 15 residues. CDR3: CASNTIRRAYNEQFF. CDR3 sequence (DNA): TGTGCCAGCAATACGATCAGGAGGGCCTACAATGAGCAGTTCTTC.

The CDR3 DNA reads as TGTGCCAGCAGTGCCGTTAGCTCTGGAAACACCATATATTTT. Translation: CASSAVSSGNTIYF. The J gene is TRBJ1-3, the V gene TRBV2; D gene uncertain. V was shortened by 4 bases and J by 0 bases, with 7 bases between the two germline ends. Germline CDR1 and CDR2: SNHLY and FYNNEI. The CDR3 runs to 14 residues.

V gene TRBV9 combines with J gene TRBJ1-2, with TRBD1 matching over 8 bases. CDR1 and CDR2 from the germline V gene are SGDLS and YYNGEE. The junction had 13 bases not matched to a gene; V was cut back by 0 bases and J by 3 bases. The CDR3 length is 18 residues. CDR3: CASSVASPTGALDYGYTF. Here the CDR3 DNA reads TGTGCCAGCAGCGTAGCTTCCCCGACAGGGGCTTTGGACTATGGCTACACCTTC.

This chain joins TRBV19 and TRBJ2-7, with 11 bases that match TRBD1. The CDR3 covers 17 residues. J lost 2 bases, V lost 7 bases, and 13 bases had no gene match. The V gene's germline CDR1 is LNHDA and CDR2 SQIVND (reference sequence). The CDR3 sequence is CASTRTGGSHPPYEQYF. The CDR3 DNA follows: TGTGCCAGTACGAGGACAGGGGGCTCCCATCCGCCCTACGAGCAGTACTTC.

The chain recombines TRBV27 with TRBJ1-1; tentatively, D is TRBD1 (6 bases). V lost 5 bases and J 6 bases, leaving 13 bases between the germline ends. Germline-derived CDR1 and CDR2 are MNHEY and SMNVEV (reference sequence). The length of the CDR3 is 13 residues. The CDR3: CASSPTYRAEAFF. The CDR3 DNA sequence: TGTGCCAGCAGTCCAACATACAGGGCTGAAGCTTTCTTT.

The V and J genes are TRBV5-1 and TRBJ2-1; 10 nucleotides match TRBD1. The germline CDR1 and CDR2 sequences are SGHRS and YFSETQ. V was pared by 3 bases and J by 2 bases, with 5 bases of the junction left unmatched. CDR3 length: 16 residues. CDR3 nucleotides: TGCGCCAGCAGCTCGGGTGGACAGGGGGCCTACAATGAGCAGTTCTTC. Translated, it gives CASSSGGQGAYNEQFF.

The DNA for the CDR3 is TGTGCCAGCAGCTTGGAGCCTAGCGGGAGCACAGATACGCAGTATTTT. Translation: CASSLEPSGSTDTQYF. This sequence joins TRBV5-4 and TRBJ2-3; TRBD2 agrees at 8 bases. J lost 0 bases, V lost 0 bases, and 3 bases had no gene match. CDR1 and CDR2 from the germline V gene are SGHNT and YYREEE (reference sequence). The CDR3 runs 16 residues.

This clone has only one observation. This chain uses TRBV6-5 with TRBJ1-1; no firm D call. The V end lost 7 bases, the J end lost 0 bases, and 15 bases lay between the germline ends. Germline-derived CDR1 and CDR2 are MNHEY and SVGAGI. This CDR3 region has 15 residues. Written as DNA, the CDR3 is TGTGCCAGCACCACTGGGCCGACAATGAACACTGAAGCTTTCTTT. Translating gives CASTTGPTMNTEAFF.

Concerning this clone itself: This sample includes further DNA sequences coding for the same CDR3. This chain uses TRBV6-5 with TRBJ1-1, with D possibly matching TRBD1 (5 bases). CDR3 length: 14 residues. The germline V and J ends were trimmed by 0 bases and 5 bases, with 10 bases remaining between them. Germline lookup yields CDR1 MNHEY and CDR2 SVGAGI. The CDR3, as DNA: TGTGCCAGCAGTTACTCTCAGGGCGGAACTGAAGCTTTCTTT. As protein: CASSYSQGGTEAFF.

The rearrangement joins TRBV7-9 to TRBJ2-5; tentatively, D is TRBD2 (5 bases). Germline V lookup: CDR1 SEHNR, CDR2 FQNEAQ (reference sequence). CDR3 length equals 13 residues. The ends were cut back, 1 base at V and 5 bases at J, with 8 bases in the middle. Here the CDR3 DNA reads TGTGCCAGCAGCTTAGTAGCGCGGGAGACCCAGTACTTC. Protein sequence: CASSLVARETQYF.

V usage is TRBV9 and J usage is TRBJ2-2, with D perhaps TRBD2 (6 bases). Germline assignment: CDR1 SGDLS and CDR2 YYNGEE. This CDR3 region has 14 residues. V was cut by 0 bases and J by 6 bases, with 9 bases left in between. The CDR3 reads CASSVGRESGELFF. Here the CDR3 DNA reads TGTGCCAGCAGCGTAGGGAGGGAATCCGGGGAGCTGTTTTTT.

V usage is TRBV6-4 and J usage is TRBJ2-6; 7 nucleotides line up with TRBD2. Germline assignment: CDR1 MRHNA and CDR2 SNTAGT. This CDR3 contains 16 residues. J lost 2 bases, V lost 0 bases, and 1 base had no gene match. CDR3 nucleotide sequence: TGTGCCAGCAGTGACTCGGGGGGGGCTGGGGCCAACGTCCTGACTTTC. This gives the protein CASSDSGGAGANVLTF.

The chain carries TRBV5-5 and TRBJ1-5; D remains unclear. Per germline, CDR1 SGHKS and CDR2 YYEKEE (reference sequence). This CDR3 comprises 14 residues. Trimming removed 0 bases at V and 3 bases at J, with 7 bases between. CDR3 in amino acids: CASSLGQSNQPQHF. The CDR3 bases are TGTGCCAGCAGCTTGGGGCAGTCCAATCAGCCCCAGCATTTT.

The chain couples TRBV5-6 to TRBJ2-7; 11 positions agree with TRBD1. Trimming took 4 bases from V and 2 from J; bases not matched to a gene: 5. There are 15 residues in the CDR3. Per germline, CDR1 SGHDT and CDR2 YYEEEE. CDR3 region: CASSPGTGGPYEQYF. The CDR3 coding sequence is TGTGCCAGCAGCCCCGGGACAGGGGGACCCTACGAGCAGTACTTC.

V and J are TRBV5-1 and TRBJ2-7; 7 nucleotides match TRBD1. Germline V lookup: CDR1 SGHRS, CDR2 YFSETQ. The length of the CDR3 is 15 residues. With V trimmed by 2 bases and J by 3 bases, 8 bases remained unmatched. This CDR3 is CASSLRQGPVYEQYF. CDR3 in DNA: TGCGCCAGCAGCTTACGACAGGGCCCCGTCTACGAGCAGTACTTC.

The chain links TRBV5-1 to TRBJ1-1; tentatively, D is TRBD1 (6 bases). The CDR3 consists of 14 residues. With 4 bases removed from V and 4 bases from J, the gap between germline ends came to 14 bases. Germline values: CDR1 SGHRS, CDR2 YFSETQ. The DNA for the CDR3 is TGCGCCAGCAGCCCCCGTGGGGGCTCCACTGAAGCTTTCTTT. It is translated as CASSPRGGSTEAFF.

This sequence joins TRBV11-2 and TRBJ1-2, with D hard to call. The CDR3 length is 13 residues. The V gene lost 5 bases and the J gene lost 2 bases, with 9 bases spanning the gap. Germline V lookup: CDR1 SGHAT, CDR2 FQNNGV. The CDR3 is CASSLDGNYGYTF. The CDR3 region has the DNA TGTGCCAGCAGCCTTGACGGGAACTATGGCTACACCTTC. Combining the CDR3 with reference TRBV11-2 and TRBJ1-2 gives the whole variable domain EAGVAQSPRYKIIEKRQSVAFWCNPISGHATLYWYQQILGQGPKLLIQFQNNGVVDDSQLPKDRFSAERLKGVDSTLKIQPAKLEDSAVYLCASSLDGNYGYTFGSGTRLTVV.

Here the CDR3 DNA reads TGTGCCAGCAGCTTGGGCGATAGCAATCAGCCCCAGCATTTT. Amino acids: CASSLGDSNQPQHF. This chain uses TRBV13 with TRBJ1-5, with D uncertain. CDR3 length: 14 amino acids. The V gene's germline CDR1 is PRHDT and CDR2 FYEKMQ (reference sequence). V lost 3 bases and J 0 bases, leaving 6 bases between the germline ends.

The chain recombines TRBV28 with TRBJ2-7; TRBD2 matches at 15 bases. After removal of 5 bases from V and 7 bases from J, the junction contained 9 bases not matched to a gene. The length of the CDR3 is 16 residues. The V gene's germline CDR1 is MDHEN and CDR2 SYDVKM. The CDR3 is CASSPAGLAGGREQYF. CDR3 nucleotides: TGTGCCAGCAGTCCCGCCGGACTAGCGGGAGGGCGGGAGCAGTACTTC.

CDR3 sequence reads: CASSVGGGNYEQYF. The CDR3 DNA sequence: TGTGCCAGCAGCGTGGGGGGAGGAAACTACGAGCAGTACTTC. The V call is TRBV9, the J call TRBJ2-7, with a tentative D call TRBD2 (6 bases). The germline V and J ends were trimmed by 2 bases and 3 bases, with 12 bases remaining between them. This CDR3 has 14 amino acids. Germline V lookup: CDR1 SGDLS, CDR2 YYNGEE.

The V and J genes are TRBV9 and TRBJ2-3, with D maybe TRBD2 (6 bases). The CDR3 runs to 14 residues. Germline values: CDR1 SGDLS, CDR2 YYNGEE. V lost 4 bases, J lost 2 bases, and 11 bases lay in between. The CDR3 sequence: CASSKGGDTDTQYF. CDR3 DNA: TGTGCCAGCAGCAAAGGAGGGGACACAGATACGCAGTATTTT. The full variable domain, rest sourced from reference TRBV9 and TRBJ2-3, is DSGVTQTPKHLITATGQRVTLRCSPRSGDLSVYWYQQSLDQGLQFLIQYYNGEERAKGNILERFSAQQFPDLHSELNLSSLELGDSALYFCASSKGGDTDTQYFGPGTRLTVL.

The chain couples TRBV13 to TRBJ2-7, with 10 bases that match TRBD1. The CDR3 totals 14 residues. Unmatched junction bases numbered 8, after V lost 6 bases and J lost 6 bases. Germline V gene data show CDR1 as PRHDT and CDR2 as FYEKMQ (reference sequence). The chain's CDR3 is CASSQGTGVVEQYF. Written as DNA, the CDR3 is TGTGCCAGCAGTCAAGGGACAGGGGTCGTCGAGCAGTACTTC.

The chain has TRBV9 and TRBJ2-1; D might be TRBD2 (5 bases). Trimming cost V 4 bases and J 10 bases, with 15 bases left between them. Per the germline V gene, CDR1 is SGDLS and CDR2 is YYNGEE. The CDR3 has 13 amino acids. The CDR3 bases are TGTGCCAGCAGCCCCGAGGGTAGGAGAGAGCAGTTCTTC. Its protein is CASSPEGRREQFF.